One TCR beta chain is described in this entry. This entry belongs to a study of OX40 agonist ivuxolimab in advanced cancers. Study at large: Patients with hepatocellular carcinoma, melanoma, renal cell or head and neck cancer made up the dose-escalation patients.

Data came from immunoSEQ multiplex PCR; TCRdb stores just in-frame clones and leaves some out. The sample has around 38,000 clones, roughly 80% seen once; the top ten hold about 7.6%. The source of this sequence is an adult with an advanced solid tumor such as melanoma, head and neck, liver or kidney cancer. The starting material was CD4+ or CD8+ T cells sorted from blood, obtained in a trial of the OX40 agonist ivuxolimab.

The CDR3 region has the DNA TGTGCCAGCAGTCTAGCGGGAGGGTTCGTGGACGAGCAGTACTTC. It translates to CASSLAGGFVDEQYF. This chain links TRBV7-2 with TRBJ2-7, with 12 bases aligning to TRBD2. Germline CDR1 and CDR2: SGHTA and FQGNSA. J gave up 5 bases and V 6 bases, and 8 bases lay outside the gene matches. The CDR3 extends over 15 amino acids.